This entry describes one TCR beta chain. The antigen is not known. The germline CDR1 and CDR2 sequences are SNHLY and FYNNEI. Losses at the gene ends were 3 bases for V and 4 bases for J; bases not matched to a gene: 9. This CDR3 is 16 amino acids long. This sample is part of a study of cytomegalovirus exposure and HLA in healthy donors. Background on the study: Counted in an early data release were about 85 million unique TCRs from HLA-typed donors.

Notes on the study in general: A prior analysis recorded that most TCR beta V segments were productive about 90% or about 30% of the time.

The PCR made use of 60 Vbeta and 13 Jbeta primers. TCRdb's copy holds only in-frame clones and misses some; the assay was immunoSEQ multiplex PCR. This sample has roughly 140,000 clones, with around 82% found just once. The sequenced sample was PBMCs. The chain is built from TRBV2 and TRBJ1-5, with TRBD1 matching 7 bases. The receptor was derived from a woman in her thirties or forties in good health and CMV-seropositive. CDR3 sequence: CASSEEGAAANQPQHF. DNA of the CDR3: TGTGCCAGCAGTGAGGAGGGGGCAGCAGCTAATCAGCCCCAGCATTTT.